This T cell receptor (beta chain) was sequenced for a study of OX40 agonist ivuxolimab in advanced cancers. Clones were read by immunoSEQ multiplex PCR, and TCRdb kept only the in-frame ones, dropping some. The sample has around 70,000 clones, about 83% seen once. The ends were cut back, 4 bases at V and 5 bases at J, with 11 bases in the middle. The germline V gene encodes CDR1 ENHRY and CDR2 SYGVKD. The CDR3 has 13 residues. The source was CD4+ or CD8+ T cells sorted from blood, collected in a trial of the OX40 agonist ivuxolimab. The rearrangement joins TRBV10-3 to TRBJ1-2; a weak D match, TRBD1 (5 bases). The TCR originated in an adult with an advanced solid tumor such as melanoma, head and neck, liver or kidney cancer. The CDR3 region is CAISADNGYGYTF. DNA for the CDR3: TGTGCCATCAGTGCGGACAATGGTTATGGCTACACCTTC.